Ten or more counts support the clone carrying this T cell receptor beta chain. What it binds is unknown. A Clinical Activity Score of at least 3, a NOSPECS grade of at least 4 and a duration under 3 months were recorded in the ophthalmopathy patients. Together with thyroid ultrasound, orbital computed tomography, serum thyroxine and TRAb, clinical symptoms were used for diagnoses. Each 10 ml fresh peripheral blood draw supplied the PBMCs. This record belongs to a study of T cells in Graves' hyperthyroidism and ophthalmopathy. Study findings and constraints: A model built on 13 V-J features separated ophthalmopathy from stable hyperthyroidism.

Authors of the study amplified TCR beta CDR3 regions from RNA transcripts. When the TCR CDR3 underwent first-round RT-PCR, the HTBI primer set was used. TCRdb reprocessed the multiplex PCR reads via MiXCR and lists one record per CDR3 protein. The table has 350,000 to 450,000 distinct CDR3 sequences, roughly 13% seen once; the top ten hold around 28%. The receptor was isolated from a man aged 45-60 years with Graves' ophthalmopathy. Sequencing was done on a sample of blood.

CDR3 sequence: CASSATGTTYEQYF. Written as DNA, the CDR3 is TGTGCCAGCAGTGCAACCGGGACAACCTACGAGCAGTACTTC. The gene calls are TRBV6-1 and TRBJ2-7; perhaps TRBD1 as D (6 bases). CDR3 length: 14 amino acids. Trimming shortened V by 4 bases and J by 2 bases, and 12 bases separated the two germline ends. Germline CDR1 is MNHNS and CDR2 is SASEGT.